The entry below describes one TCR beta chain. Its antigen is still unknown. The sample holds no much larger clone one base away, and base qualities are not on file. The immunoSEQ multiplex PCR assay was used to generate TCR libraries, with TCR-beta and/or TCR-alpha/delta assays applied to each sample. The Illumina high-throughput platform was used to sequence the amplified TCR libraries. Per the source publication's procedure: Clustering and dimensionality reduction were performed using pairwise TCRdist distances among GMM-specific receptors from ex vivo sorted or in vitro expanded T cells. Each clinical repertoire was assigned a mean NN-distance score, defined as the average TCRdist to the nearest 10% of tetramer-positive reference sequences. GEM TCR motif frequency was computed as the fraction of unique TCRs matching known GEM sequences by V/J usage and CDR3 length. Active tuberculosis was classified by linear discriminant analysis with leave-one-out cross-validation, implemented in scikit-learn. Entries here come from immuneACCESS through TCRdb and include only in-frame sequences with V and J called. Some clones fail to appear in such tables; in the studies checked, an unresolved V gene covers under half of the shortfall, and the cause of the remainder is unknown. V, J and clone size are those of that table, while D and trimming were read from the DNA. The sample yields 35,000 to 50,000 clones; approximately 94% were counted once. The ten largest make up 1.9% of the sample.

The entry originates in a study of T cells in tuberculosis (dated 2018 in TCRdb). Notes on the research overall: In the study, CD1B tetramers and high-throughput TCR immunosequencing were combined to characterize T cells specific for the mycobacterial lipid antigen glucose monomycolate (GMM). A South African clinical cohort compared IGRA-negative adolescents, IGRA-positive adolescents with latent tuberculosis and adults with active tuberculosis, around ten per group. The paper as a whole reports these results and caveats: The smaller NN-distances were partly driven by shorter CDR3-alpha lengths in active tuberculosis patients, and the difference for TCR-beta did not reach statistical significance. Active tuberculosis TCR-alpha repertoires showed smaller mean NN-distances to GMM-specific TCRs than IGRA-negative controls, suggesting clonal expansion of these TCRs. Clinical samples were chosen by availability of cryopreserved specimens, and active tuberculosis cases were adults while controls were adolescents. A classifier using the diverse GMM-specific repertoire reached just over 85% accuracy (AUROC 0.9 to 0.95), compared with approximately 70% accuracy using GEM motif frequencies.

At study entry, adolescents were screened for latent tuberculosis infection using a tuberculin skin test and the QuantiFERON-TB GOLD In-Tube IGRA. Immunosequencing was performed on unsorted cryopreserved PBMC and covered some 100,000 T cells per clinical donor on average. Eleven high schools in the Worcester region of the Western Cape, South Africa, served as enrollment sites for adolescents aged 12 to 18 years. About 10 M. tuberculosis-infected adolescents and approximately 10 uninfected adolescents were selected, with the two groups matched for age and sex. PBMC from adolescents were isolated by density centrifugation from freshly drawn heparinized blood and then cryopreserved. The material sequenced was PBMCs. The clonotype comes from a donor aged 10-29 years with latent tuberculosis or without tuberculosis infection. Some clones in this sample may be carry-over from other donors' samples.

The CDR3 region: CASSLRGIPYEQYF. The nucleotide sequence is TGTGCCAGCAGTTTAAGGGGGATCCCCTACGAGCAGTACTTC. This chain joins TRBV28 to TRBJ2-7; perhaps TRBD1 is the D gene, with 6 bases matching. The CDR3 goes from the cysteine to the phenylalanine over 14 residues. The DNA shown is the 42-base CDR3, in frame from base 1. Taken from the germline V gene, the CDR1 and CDR2 loops are MDHEN and SYDVKM. V is pared back by 2 bases and J by 2 bases, with 10 bases lying between the germline termini. This CDR3, with the reference TRBV28 and TRBJ2-7 proteins standing in past its ends, gives the full variable domain DVKVTQSSRYLVKRTGEKVFLECVQDMDHENMFWYRQDPGLGLRLIYFSYDVKMKEKGDIPEGYSVSREKKERFSLILESASTNQTSMYLCASSLRGIPYEQYFGPGTRLTVT.